Below are 23 T cell receptor beta chains sequenced from a single sample in a study of T cell responses to AZD1222 COVID-19 vaccine. Clones were read by immunoSEQ multiplex PCR, and TCRdb kept only the in-frame ones, dropping some. The data hold more than 95,000 clones, with 70% to 90% observed a single time. This specimen was peripheral blood, taken on day 0 of AZD1222 vaccination. The origin of the receptors is an adult in good health.

The chain joins TRBV10-2 to TRBJ1-6, with D uncertain. Germline assignment: CDR1 WSHSY and CDR2 SAAADI. The V gene lost 6 bases and the J gene lost 0 bases, with 9 bases spanning the gap. CDR3 size: 15 residues. The CDR3 here is CASSPGSSYNSPLHF. CDR3 in DNA: TGCGCCAGCAGCCCGGGGAGCTCCTATAATTCACCCCTCCACTTT.

The chain carries TRBV11-2 and TRBJ2-7; 7 bases fit TRBD2. Germline V gene lookup returns CDR1 SGHAT and CDR2 FQNNGV. The length of the CDR3 is 17 residues. V gave up 8 bases and J gave up 3 bases; unmatched junction bases: 19. As DNA, the CDR3 is TGTGCCAGCGCGGGGAGGGGCGCGCGAGGATTGGACTACGAGCAGTACTTC. The encoded protein is CASAGRGARGLDYEQYF. The full variable domain, its missing parts supplied by reference TRBV11-2 and TRBJ2-7, is EAGVAQSPRYKIIEKRQSVAFWCNPISGHATLYWYQQILGQGPKLLIQFQNNGVVDDSQLPKDRFSAERLKGVDSTLKIQPAKLEDSAVYLCASAGRGARGLDYEQYFGPGTRLTVT.

This sequence joins TRBV14 and TRBJ2-3; D gene uncertain. The CDR3 extends over 15 amino acids. Germline V gives CDR1 SGHDN, CDR2 FVKESK. Trimming left V 0 bases short and J 0 bases short, with 7 bases between. The chain's CDR3 is CASSQERDSTDTQYF. The CDR3 DNA follows: TGTGCCAGCAGCCAAGAAAGGGATAGCACAGATACGCAGTATTTT.

V gene TRBV6-1 combines with J gene TRBJ1-2; D not resolved. The V gene's germline CDR1 is MNHNS and CDR2 SASEGT. V lost 0 bases and J lost 4, with 6 bases in between. This CDR3 contains 13 residues. The CDR3, as DNA: TGTGCCAGCAGTGAAGCCGGACTCTATGGCTACACCTTC. This gives the protein CASSEAGLYGYTF.

This chain links TRBV24-1 with TRBJ2-2; possible D gene TRBD1, 6 bases. Looked up from germline, CDR1 is KGHDR and CDR2 is SFDVKD. The V end lost 8 bases, the J end lost 6 bases, and 12 bases lay between the germline ends. The CDR3 contains 13 residues. The CDR3 DNA sequence: TGTGCCACCACCGAGAAGGGGGCCGGGGAGCTGTTTTTT. It translates to CATTEKGAGELFF.

The chain carries TRBV11-3 and TRBJ2-3; 15 nucleotides align to TRBD2. The CDR3 covers 17 residues. Germline assignment: CDR1 SGHNT and CDR2 YENEEA. V gave up 4 bases and J gave up 5 bases; unmatched junction bases: 7. The CDR3 loop is CASSSRTSGGAGDTQYF. The CDR3 DNA sequence: TGTGCCAGCAGCTCCAGGACTAGCGGGGGGGCGGGAGATACGCAGTATTTT.

The CDR3 loop reads CASSHPREVQPQHF. CDR3 in DNA: TGCGCCAGCAGCCACCCGAGGGAGGTTCAGCCCCAGCATTTT. The chain has TRBV4-1 and TRBJ1-5, with D hard to call. The germline gives CDR1 MGHRA, CDR2 YSYEKL. V shed 3 bases and J shed 6 bases, with 12 bases lying between them. This CDR3 is 14 amino acids long.

The J gene is TRBJ2-1, the V gene TRBV5-1; 8 bases map to TRBD1. Trimming cost V 4 bases and J 10 bases; bases outside gene matches: 7. CDR1 SGHRS and CDR2 YFSETQ come from the germline V gene. This CDR3 contains 13 residues. DNA for the CDR3: TGCGCCAGCAGCATGACAGGGGATCTAGAGCAGTTCTTC. Encoded protein: CASSMTGDLEQFF.

This sequence joins TRBV2 and TRBJ1-4; no clear D gene. V was shortened by 5 bases and J by 0 bases, with 10 bases between the two germline ends. Per germline, CDR1 SNHLY and CDR2 FYNNEI. This CDR3 comprises 15 residues. The CDR3 is CASSRSEATNEKLFF. The CDR3 DNA reads as TGTGCCAGCAGTCGATCAGAGGCAACTAATGAAAAACTGTTTTTT.

The chain combines TRBV5-6 with TRBJ1-5; a weak D match, TRBD1 (6 bases). Trimming shortened V by 4 bases and J by 6 bases, and 14 bases separated the two germline ends. The CDR3 is 14 residues long. CDR1 SGHDT and CDR2 YYEEEE come from the germline V gene. The DNA of the CDR3 is TGTGCCAGCAGCCATACAGGGATCAGTCAGCCCCAGCATTTT. Protein product: CASSHTGISQPQHF.

The V gene is TRBV27, the J gene TRBJ1-1, with unresolved D. The V gene's germline CDR1 is MNHEY and CDR2 SMNVEV (reference sequence). The V end lost 5 bases, the J end lost 5 bases, and 9 bases lay between the germline ends. The CDR3 is made up of 12 amino acids. The CDR3 is CASSRSGTEAFF. The CDR3 region has the DNA TGTGCCAGCAGTCGATCTGGGACTGAAGCTTTCTTT.

This sequence joins TRBV5-1 and TRBJ1-6, with 7 positions matching TRBD1. Germline V gene data show CDR1 as SGHRS and CDR2 as YFSETQ. V shed 5 bases and J 8 bases; nucleotides not matched to a gene: 13. The CDR3 runs 16 residues. This chain's CDR3 is CASRRTGAAWYSPLHF. The CDR3 DNA follows: TGCGCCAGCAGACGAACAGGGGCCGCTTGGTATTCACCCCTCCACTTT.

V and J are TRBV11-2 and TRBJ1-5; 8 bases align to TRBD1. This CDR3 comprises 15 residues. Losses at the gene ends were 4 bases for V and 5 bases for J; bases not matched to a gene: 7. Germline values: CDR1 SGHAT, CDR2 FQNNGV. The CDR3 is CASSSGTGSYQPQHF. In nucleotides, the CDR3 is TGTGCCAGCAGCTCTGGGACAGGCTCCTATCAGCCCCAGCATTTT. Full variable domain (remainder filled in from reference TRBV11-2 and TRBJ1-5): EAGVAQSPRYKIIEKRQSVAFWCNPISGHATLYWYQQILGQGPKLLIQFQNNGVVDDSQLPKDRFSAERLKGVDSTLKIQPAKLEDSAVYLCASSSGTGSYQPQHFGDGTRLSIL.

This chain uses TRBV2 with TRBJ1-2; the match to TRBD1 covers 11 bases. The germline V gene has CDR1 SNHLY and CDR2 FYNNEI. The CDR3 runs 17 residues. V gave up 3 bases and J gave up 6 bases; unmatched junction bases: 12. For the CDR3, the DNA is TGTGCCAGCAGTGACGGCCCGCCGGGACAGGGGGATGATGGCTACACCTTC. Residues: CASSDGPPGQGDDGYTF. The whole variable domain, remainder taken from reference TRBV2 and TRBJ1-2, is EPEVTQTPSHQVTQMGQEVILRCVPISNHLYFYWYRQILGQKVEFLVSFYNNEISEKSEIFDDQFSVERPDGSNFTLKIRSTKLEDSAMYFCASSDGPPGQGDDGYTFGSGTRLTVV.

This chain connects TRBV6-5 to TRBJ1-1; the match to TRBD1 covers 8 bases. CDR1 is MNHEY and CDR2 is SVGAGI in the germline V gene. V shed 6 bases, J shed 0 bases, and the junction held 3 bases outside the gene matches. This CDR3 is built from 14 residues. The CDR3 DNA follows: TGTGCCAGCAGGGTGGGACAGGTGAACACTGAAGCTTTCTTT. The encoded protein is CASRVGQVNTEAFF.

The chain recombines TRBV4-1 with TRBJ2-7, with a weak D call TRBD1 (6 bases). Looked up from germline, CDR1 is MGHRA and CDR2 is YSYEKL. Trimming cost V 2 bases and J 3 bases, with 11 bases left between them. CDR3 length: 14 amino acids. In DNA, the CDR3 is TGCGCCAGCAGCCAAATAGGACAGAACTACGAGCAGTACTTC. The encoded protein is CASSQIGQNYEQYF.

This chain connects TRBV9 to TRBJ1-3; D gene ambiguous. This CDR3 has 12 amino acids. The V end was cut by 4 bases, the J end by 3 bases, with 5 bases between. Germline values: CDR1 SGDLS, CDR2 YYNGEE. CDR3 sequence reads: CASSPSGNTIYF. Here the CDR3 DNA reads TGTGCCAGCAGCCCCAGTGGAAACACCATATATTTT.

The chain combines TRBV16 with TRBJ1-2; D remains unclear. This CDR3 is built from 14 residues. The V gene lost 5 bases and the J gene lost 0 bases, with 10 bases spanning the gap. The germline V gene has CDR1 KGHSY and CDR2 FQNENV. In DNA, the CDR3 is TGTGCCAGCAGCGGTCAGAGTGCTAACTATGGCTACACCTTC. It is translated as CASSGQSANYGYTF.

This chain uses TRBV7-3 with TRBJ2-5; D is unclear. The CDR3 runs to 14 residues. Trimming pared 1 base from V and 5 bases from J, leaving 11 bases between. The V gene's germline CDR1 is SGHTA and CDR2 FQGTGA. The CDR3 sequence is CASSLMARAETQYF. The CDR3 bases are TGTGCCAGCAGCTTAATGGCAAGGGCTGAGACCCAGTACTTC.

The chain combines TRBV15 with TRBJ2-1; D not resolved. Per the germline V gene, CDR1 is LNHNV and CDR2 is YYDKDF (reference sequence). This CDR3 spans 16 amino acids. The V and J ends lost 3 bases and 2 bases respectively, with 14 bases between them. The CDR3 here is CATSSLGSIAYNEQFF. The CDR3 coding sequence is TGTGCCACCAGCAGTTTGGGCTCCATCGCCTACAATGAGCAGTTCTTC.

The chain links TRBV27 to TRBJ1-2; TRBD1 matches 7 bases. Germline CDR1 is MNHEY and CDR2 is SMNVEV (reference sequence). V was clipped by 6 bases and J by 6 bases; unmatched bases: 4. The CDR3 has 12 amino acids. CDR3 in amino acids: CASRTGLHGYTF. Written as DNA, the CDR3 is TGTGCCAGCAGGACAGGGTTGCATGGCTACACCTTC.

V gene TRBV30 combines with J gene TRBJ1-2, with 8 bases aligning to TRBD1. CDR3 size: 14 residues. The germline CDR1 and CDR2 sequences are GTSNPN and SVGIG (reference sequence). The junction had 3 bases not matched to a gene; V was cut back by 3 bases and J by 0 bases. CDR3 DNA sequence: TGTGCCTGGAGCCGACAGGGGACTAACTATGGCTACACCTTC. Translated, it gives CAWSRQGTNYGYTF.

The count of this clone is one. The junction departs from the called germline gene at one end, perhaps through a read error. The V call is TRBV7-7, the J call TRBJ2-3, with 7 bases lining up with TRBD2. The CDR3 extends over 16 amino acids. Germline V gene sequence: CDR1 SSHAT, CDR2 FNYEAQ (reference sequence). The CDR3 is CASSLRAGTSTDTQYF. The CDR3 nucleotides are TGTGCTAGCAGCTTACGAGCGGGGACTAGCACAGATACGCAGTATTTT.